The 29 T cell receptor beta chains in this list originate from one sample, sequenced in a study of T cell responses to AZD1222 COVID-19 vaccine. The table came from immunoSEQ multiplex PCR; TCRdb's copy has only in-frame clones and leaves some out. The data contain 120,000 or so clones, 80% to 95% of them singletons. Sequencing used peripheral blood, obtained 28 days after the second dose of the MenACWY control vaccine. These receptors were obtained from an adult who received the MenACWY meningococcal vaccine as a control.

The rearrangement uses TRBV3-1 (or the pseudogene TRBV3-2) and TRBJ2-1, with D uncertain. There are 14 residues in the CDR3. CDR1 is LGHDT and CDR2 is YNNKEL in the germline V gene (reference sequence). V lost 1 base, J lost 10 bases, and 14 bases lay in between. The CDR3 region has the DNA TGTGCCAGCAGCCAAGGAACTCCCTTGGGCGAGCAGTTCTTC. Protein sequence: CASSQGTPLGEQFF.

V gene TRBV15 combines with J gene TRBJ1-6; D ambiguous. The CDR3 runs to 16 residues. Germline V gene sequence: CDR1 LNHNV, CDR2 YYDKDF (reference sequence). Trimming left V 0 bases short and J 5 bases short, with 11 bases between. The CDR3 nucleotides read TGTGCCACCAGCAGAGAGAGTTTTGCTGATAATTCACCCCTCCACTTT. It yields the protein CATSRESFADNSPLHF.

The chain carries TRBV9 and TRBJ2-1; 10 nucleotides match TRBD2. Germline-derived CDR1 and CDR2 are SGDLS and YYNGEE. The CDR3 has 16 amino acids. V shed 0 bases and J 9 bases; nucleotides not matched to a gene: 9. CDR3 in amino acids: CASSVVSGGALGEQFF. CDR3 DNA: TGTGCCAGCAGCGTAGTCAGCGGGGGGGCCCTCGGTGAGCAGTTCTTC.

The genes are TRBV5-4 and TRBJ2-1; D is possibly TRBD2 (5 bases). Trimming shortened V by 0 bases and J by 4 bases, and 11 bases separated the two germline ends. This CDR3 contains 15 residues. Germline values: CDR1 SGHNT, CDR2 YYREEE (reference sequence). In DNA, the CDR3 is TGTGCCAGCAGCTTGGCCGGGATACAGTACAATGAGCAGTTCTTC. It encodes CASSLAGIQYNEQFF.

This chain connects TRBV30 to TRBJ1-1; D gene ambiguous. The V and J ends lost 2 bases and 3 bases respectively, with 7 bases between them. CDR3 length: 12 residues. Germline V gene data show CDR1 as GTSNPN and CDR2 as SVGIG (reference sequence). CDR3 in DNA: TGTGCCTGGAGTAGAGGAGACACTGAAGCTTTCTTT. Encoded protein: CAWSRGDTEAFF.

The genes are TRBV11-2 and TRBJ1-3; tentatively, D is TRBD1 (6 bases). V was trimmed by 6 bases and J by 1 base, leaving 7 bases between them. Germline CDR1 is SGHAT and CDR2 is FQNNGV. The CDR3 has 13 amino acids. The DNA of the CDR3 is TGTGCCAGCAGTACAGGGTCTGGAAACACCATATATTTT. Amino acid sequence: CASSTGSGNTIYF.

J is TRBJ2-3 and V is TRBV28; 9 nucleotides line up with TRBD2. CDR1 is MDHEN, CDR2 SYDVKM, per germline. CDR3 length: 15 amino acids. The V and J ends lost 5 bases and 3 bases, in that order; junction bases with no gene match: 6. CDR3 nucleotides: TGTGCCAGCAGTACTTTAGCGGGAGTGACAGATACGCAGTATTTT. Protein: CASSTLAGVTDTQYF.

In this sample, this clone turned up once. The chain carries TRBV10-3 and TRBJ2-1, with 7 bases that match TRBD2. J lost 3 bases, V lost 10 bases, and 9 bases had no gene match. The CDR3 runs 14 residues. Germline V CDR1 and CDR2: ENHRY, SYGVKD. For the CDR3, the DNA is TGTGCCACCCATCTGGGGGAGGGCTACAATGAGCAGTTCTTC. Translation: CATHLGEGYNEQFF.

The J gene is TRBJ2-3, the V gene TRBV27, with 8 bases identical to TRBD1. This CDR3 spans 14 amino acids. Germline V lookup: CDR1 MNHEY, CDR2 SMNVEV (reference sequence). V was clipped by 4 bases and J by 4 bases; unmatched bases: 4. DNA of the CDR3: TGTGCCAGCAGTTGGTCAGGGGGCTCAGATACGCAGTATTTT. Encoded protein: CASSWSGGSDTQYF.

This clone turned up a few times. The chain joins TRBV4-2 to TRBJ2-3, with a tentative D call TRBD2 (5 bases). Germline loops: CDR1 LGHNA, CDR2 YNFKEQ. The ends were cut back, 4 bases at V and 2 bases at J, with 13 bases in the middle. This CDR3 contains 15 residues. For the CDR3, the DNA is TGTGCCAGCAGCCTGAAGGAAGCGGACACAGATACGCAGTATTTT. Encoded protein: CASSLKEADTDTQYF.

CDR3 DNA: TGTGCCAGCAGCCTAACCGGGACTAGCGGGAGGGCCTGGTACAATGAGCAGTTCTTC. This gives the protein CASSLTGTSGRAWYNEQFF. The gene calls are TRBV7-6 and TRBJ2-1, with TRBD2 matching over 16 bases. The junction had 11 bases not matched to a gene; V was cut back by 5 bases and J by 4 bases. CDR3 length equals 19 residues. Germline V CDR1 and CDR2: SGHVS, FNYEAQ.

The V call is TRBV27, the J call TRBJ1-4, with D hard to call. Germline CDR1 is MNHEY and CDR2 is SMNVEV (reference sequence). CDR3 length equals 15 residues. V lost 5 bases to trimming and J lost 0 bases, with 10 bases between them. CDR3 bases: TGTGCCAGCAGTAACCAGATAGCAACTAATGAAAAACTGTTTTTT. It is translated as CASSNQIATNEKLFF.

This chain links TRBV6-2 or TRBV6-3 with TRBJ1-4; 8 bases fit TRBD1. This CDR3 has 14 residues. The junction had 6 bases not matched to a gene; V was cut back by 4 bases and J by 8 bases. Germline V gives CDR1 MNHEY, CDR2 SVGEGT. The DNA of the CDR3 is TGTGCCAGCAGTTCCCAGGGGGCGCACGAAAAACTGTTTTTT. Its protein is CASSSQGAHEKLFF.

The chain uses TRBV5-8 and TRBJ2-7; D is uncertain. The length of the CDR3 is 12 residues. CDR1 and CDR2 (germline): SGHTS, YDEGEE. Trimming took 2 bases from V and 6 from J, leaving 9 bases between them. As DNA, the CDR3 is TGTGCCAGCAGCTTCGGGCGCTCCGAGCAGTACTTC. Its translation is CASSFGRSEQYF.

The chain couples TRBV10-3 to TRBJ2-3; 9 bases agree with TRBD2. V lost 2 bases to trimming and J lost 5 bases; unmatched junction nucleotides: 11. The CDR3 is made up of 17 amino acids. Per the germline V gene, CDR1 is ENHRY and CDR2 is SYGVKD. The CDR3 nucleotides are TGTGCCATCAGTGAGACGGGGCCTAGCGGGGTCGGAGATACGCAGTATTTT. Its protein is CAISETGPSGVGDTQYF.

The chain couples TRBV19 to TRBJ1-1; TRBD1 matches 8 bases. Germline CDR1 is LNHDA and CDR2 is SQIVND (reference sequence). The CDR3 is 15 amino acids. The J segment lost 0 bases and the V segment lost 5 bases, leaving 5 bases of the junction unmatched. As DNA, the CDR3 is TGTGCCAGTAGTTCCGCAGGGGGCCTGAACACTGAAGCTTTCTTT. Amino acids: CASSSAGGLNTEAFF.

The genes are TRBV18 and TRBJ2-7; no clear D. The germline V gene encodes CDR1 KGHSH and CDR2 LQKENI. The CDR3 runs 12 residues. V lost 3 bases to trimming and J lost 6 bases, with 9 bases between them. As DNA, the CDR3 is TGTGCCAGCTCACCCTATGGCTCCGAGCAGTACTTC. Residues: CASSPYGSEQYF.

A few counts support this clone. The chain has TRBV3-1 (or the pseudogene TRBV3-2) and TRBJ2-6, with TRBD2 as a possible D gene (6 bases). CDR1 is LGHDT, CDR2 YNNKEL, per germline (reference sequence). Trimming removed 0 bases at V and 0 bases at J, with 12 bases between. This CDR3 region has 18 residues. In DNA form, the CDR3 reads TGTGCCAGCAGCCAAGAAGTTGGAGGGCACTCTGGGGCCAACGTCCTGACTTTC. Residues: CASSQEVGGHSGANVLTF.

The J gene is TRBJ1-4, the V gene TRBV6-5; D unresolved. V gave up 6 bases and J gave up 0 bases, with 11 bases separating them. This CDR3 contains 15 residues. CDR1 and CDR2 from the germline V gene are MNHEY and SVGAGI. CDR3 bases: TGTGCCAGCAGGGTGGAACACGCAACTAATGAAAAACTGTTTTTT. As protein: CASRVEHATNEKLFF.

The gene calls are TRBV10-2 and TRBJ1-6; unclear D gene. The germline gives CDR1 WSHSY, CDR2 SAAADI. The CDR3 length is 14 residues. V lost 7 bases, J lost 7 bases, and 14 bases lay in between. In DNA, the CDR3 is TGCGCCAGCAAGGTTGTCCAGGCCAATTCACCCCTCCACTTT. Translated: CASKVVQANSPLHF.

This sequence joins TRBV28 and TRBJ2-7; D is possibly TRBD1 (5 bases). Germline V CDR1 and CDR2: MDHEN, SYDVKM. This CDR3 has 12 amino acids. V lost 6 bases and J 4 bases, leaving 10 bases between the germline ends. The CDR3: CASSLKGYEQYV. Here the CDR3 DNA reads TGTGCCAGCAGCCTTAAGGGGTACGAGCAGTACGTC.

The chain employs TRBV7-9 and TRBJ1-3; D is uncertain. In germline, CDR1 is SEHNR, CDR2 FQNEAQ (reference sequence). V was clipped by 5 bases and J by 2 bases, with 13 bases between them. This CDR3 has 15 residues. The CDR3 sequence is CASSPTGGTGNTIYF. CDR3 in DNA: TGTGCCAGCAGCCCCACGGGAGGTACTGGAAACACCATATATTTT.

The gene calls are TRBV19 and TRBJ2-7, with TRBD1 matching 7 bases. Trimming at V came to 1 base and at J to 2 bases, leaving 5 bases not matched to a gene. CDR3 length: 15 residues. Germline lookup yields CDR1 LNHDA and CDR2 SQIVND (reference sequence). CDR3 region: CASSIGTGATYEQYF. The CDR3 bases are TGTGCCAGTAGTATAGGGACAGGTGCTACCTACGAGCAGTACTTC.

As to this clone: One junction end disagrees with the germline gene, perhaps due to a read error. The chain links TRBV6-1 to TRBJ2-5; tentatively, D is TRBD1 (7 bases). The length of the CDR3 is 12 residues. Looked up from germline, CDR1 is MNHNS and CDR2 is SASEGT. The CDR3: CASSERGTVAHF. The CDR3 region has the DNA TGTGCCAGCAGTGAACGGGGGACAGTGGCGCACTTC.

The V call is TRBV7-2, the J call TRBJ2-7; D perhaps matches TRBD2 (5 bases). Germline V gene data show CDR1 as SGHTA and CDR2 as FQGNSA. The V and J ends lost 1 base and 2 bases respectively, with 18 bases between them. The CDR3 is made up of 17 amino acids. DNA of the CDR3: TGTGCCAGCAGCTTAGGCGCCTTGCGGGTACCCGCCTACGAGCAGTACTTC. Its protein is CASSLGALRVPAYEQYF.

J is TRBJ2-2 and V is TRBV28; D is undetermined. The germline V gene has CDR1 MDHEN and CDR2 SYDVKM. Trimming took off 7 bases at V and 5 bases at J, with 5 bases between the two ends. This CDR3 comprises 11 residues. The CDR3 loop is CASTLTGELFF. The CDR3 DNA follows: TGTGCCAGCACTCTGACCGGGGAGCTGTTTTTT.

The V and J genes are TRBV2 and TRBJ2-3, with 10 nucleotides matching TRBD2. The germline V gene has CDR1 SNHLY and CDR2 FYNNEI. V shed 6 bases, J shed 5 bases, and the junction held 8 bases outside the gene matches. This CDR3 is 15 amino acids long. In DNA form, the CDR3 reads TGTGCCAGCAGCCCTCGGGCTAGCGGGAGAGATACGCAGTATTTT. This gives the protein CASSPRASGRDTQYF.

The genes are TRBV7-2 and TRBJ2-5; the D gene is possibly TRBD1 (6 bases). CDR1 and CDR2 from the germline V gene are SGHTA and FQGNSA. The germline V and J ends were trimmed by 6 bases and 5 bases, with 19 bases remaining between them. The CDR3 covers 15 residues. The CDR3 nucleotides are TGTGCCAGCAGTCCCATGGTCGGACAGCCGGAGACCCAGTACTTC. Translated: CASSPMVGQPETQYF.

J is TRBJ2-7 and V is TRBV18, with D tentatively TRBD1 (5 bases). CDR3 length: 13 amino acids. Trimming cost V 3 bases and J 5 bases, with 11 bases left between them. In germline, CDR1 is KGHSH, CDR2 LQKENI. CDR3 DNA sequence: TGTGCCAGCTCACCGGCAGGGATCCACGAGCAGTACTTC. Translation gives CASSPAGIHEQYF. Combining the CDR3 with reference TRBV18 and TRBJ2-7 gives the whole variable domain NAGVMQNPRHLVRRRGQEARLRCSPMKGHSHVYWYRQLPEEGLKFMVYLQKENIIDESGMPKERFSAEFPKEGPSILRIQQVVRGDSAAYFCASSPAGIHEQYFGPGTRLTVT.